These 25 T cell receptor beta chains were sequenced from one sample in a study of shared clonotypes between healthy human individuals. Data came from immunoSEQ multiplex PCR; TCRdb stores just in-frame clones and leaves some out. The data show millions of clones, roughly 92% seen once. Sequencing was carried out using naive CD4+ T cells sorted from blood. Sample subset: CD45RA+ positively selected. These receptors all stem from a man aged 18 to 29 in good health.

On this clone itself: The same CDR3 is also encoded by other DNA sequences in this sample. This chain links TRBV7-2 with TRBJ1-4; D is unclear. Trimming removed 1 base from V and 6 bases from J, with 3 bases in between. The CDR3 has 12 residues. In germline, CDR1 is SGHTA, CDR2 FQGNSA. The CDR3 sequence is CASSLVDEKLFF. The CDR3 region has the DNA TGTGCCAGCAGCTTAGTCGATGAAAAACTGTTTTTT.

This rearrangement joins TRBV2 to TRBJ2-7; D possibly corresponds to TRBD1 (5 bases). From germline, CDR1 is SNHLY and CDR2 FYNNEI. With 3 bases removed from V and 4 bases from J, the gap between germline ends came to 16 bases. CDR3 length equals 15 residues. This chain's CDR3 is CASSDDSSLRYEQYF. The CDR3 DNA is TGTGCCAGCAGTGACGACAGCTCCCTGAGGTACGAGCAGTACTTC.

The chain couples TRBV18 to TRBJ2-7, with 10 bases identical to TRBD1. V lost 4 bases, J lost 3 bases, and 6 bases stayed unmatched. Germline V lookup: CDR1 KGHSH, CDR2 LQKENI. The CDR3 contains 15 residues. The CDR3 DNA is TGTGCCAGCTCACTAGGACAGGGGGACTACTACGAGCAGTACTTC. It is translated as CASSLGQGDYYEQYF.

The CDR3 loop is CASRPGLAGGRQYF. In DNA form, the CDR3 reads TGTGCCAGCAGACCCGGACTAGCGGGAGGCCGGCAGTATTTT. This chain uses TRBV6-5 with TRBJ2-3; 14 bases line up with TRBD2. The CDR3 loop spans 14 amino acids. V trimming: 6 bases; J trimming: 11 bases; junction bases outside the gene matches: 7. Germline V gene lookup returns CDR1 MNHEY and CDR2 SVGAGI.

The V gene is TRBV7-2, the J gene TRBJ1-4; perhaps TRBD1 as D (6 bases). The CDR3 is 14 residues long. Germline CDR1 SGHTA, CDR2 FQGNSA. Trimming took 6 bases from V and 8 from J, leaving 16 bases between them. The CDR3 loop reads CASRPSGTREKLFF. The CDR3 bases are TGTGCCAGCAGGCCCTCCGGGACAAGAGAAAAACTGTTTTTT.

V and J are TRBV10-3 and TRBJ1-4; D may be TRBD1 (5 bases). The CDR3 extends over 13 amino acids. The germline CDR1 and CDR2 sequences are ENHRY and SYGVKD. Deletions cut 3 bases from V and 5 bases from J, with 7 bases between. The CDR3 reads CAISDRENEKLFF. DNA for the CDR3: TGTGCCATCAGTGACAGGGAGAATGAAAAACTGTTTTTT.

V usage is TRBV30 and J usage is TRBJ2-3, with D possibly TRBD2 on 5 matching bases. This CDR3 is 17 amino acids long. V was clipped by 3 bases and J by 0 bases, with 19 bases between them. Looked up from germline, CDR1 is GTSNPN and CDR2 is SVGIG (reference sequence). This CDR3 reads CAWRRTVGLTSTDTQYF. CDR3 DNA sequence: TGTGCCTGGAGACGAACTGTCGGACTTACTAGCACAGATACGCAGTATTTT.

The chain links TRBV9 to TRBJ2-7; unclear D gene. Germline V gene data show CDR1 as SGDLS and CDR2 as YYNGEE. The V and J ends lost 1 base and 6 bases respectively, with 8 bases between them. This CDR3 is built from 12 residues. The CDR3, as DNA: TGTGCCAGCAGCGTAAATTACGGCGAGCAGTACTTC. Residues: CASSVNYGEQYF.

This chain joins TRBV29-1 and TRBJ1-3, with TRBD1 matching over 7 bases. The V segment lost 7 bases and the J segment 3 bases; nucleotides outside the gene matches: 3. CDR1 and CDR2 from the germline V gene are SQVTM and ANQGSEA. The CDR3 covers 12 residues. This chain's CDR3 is CSARDSGNTIYF. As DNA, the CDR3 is TGCAGCGCTCGGGACAGTGGAAACACCATATATTTT.

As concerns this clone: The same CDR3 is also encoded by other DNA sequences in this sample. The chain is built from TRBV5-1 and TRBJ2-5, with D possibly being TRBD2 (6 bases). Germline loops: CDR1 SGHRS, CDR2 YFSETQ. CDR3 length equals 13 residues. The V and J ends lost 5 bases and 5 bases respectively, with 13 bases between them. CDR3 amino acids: CASSLGGSETQYF. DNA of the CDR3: TGCGCCAGCAGTCTGGGGGGAAGCGAGACCCAGTACTTC. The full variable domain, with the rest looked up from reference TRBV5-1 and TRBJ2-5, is KAGVTQTPRYLIKTRGQQVTLSCSPISGHRSVSWYQQTPGQGLQFLFEYFSETQRNKGNFPGRFSGRQFSNSRSEMNVSTLELGDSALYLCASSLGGSETQYFGPGTRLLVL.

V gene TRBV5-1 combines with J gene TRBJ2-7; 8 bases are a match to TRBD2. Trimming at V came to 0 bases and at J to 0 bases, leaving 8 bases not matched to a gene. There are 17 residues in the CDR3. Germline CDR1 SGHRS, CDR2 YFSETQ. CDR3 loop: CASSLDGRRGVSYEQYF. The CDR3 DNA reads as TGCGCCAGCAGCTTGGACGGTCGGCGGGGGGTCTCCTACGAGCAGTACTTC.

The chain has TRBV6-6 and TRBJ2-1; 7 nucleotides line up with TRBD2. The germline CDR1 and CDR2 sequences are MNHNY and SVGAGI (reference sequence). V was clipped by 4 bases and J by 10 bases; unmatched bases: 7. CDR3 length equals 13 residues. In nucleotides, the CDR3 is TGTGCCAGCAGTTCCACAACTAGCGCCGAGCAGTTCTTC. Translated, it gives CASSSTTSAEQFF.

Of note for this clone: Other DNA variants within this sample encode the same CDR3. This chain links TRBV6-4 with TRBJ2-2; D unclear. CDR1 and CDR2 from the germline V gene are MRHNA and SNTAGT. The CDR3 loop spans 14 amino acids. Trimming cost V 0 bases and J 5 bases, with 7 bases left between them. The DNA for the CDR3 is TGTGCCAGCAGTGACTCTGGGCGAACCGGGGAGCTGTTTTTT. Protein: CASSDSGRTGELFF.

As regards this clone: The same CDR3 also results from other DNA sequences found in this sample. The CDR3, as DNA: TGCGCCAGCAGCCAAGACCCAGGGGCAACTAATGAAAAACTGTTTTTT. Translation: CASSQDPGATNEKLFF. The chain carries TRBV4-1 and TRBJ1-4; D is perhaps TRBD1 (6 bases). The CDR3 contains 16 residues. The germline CDR1 and CDR2 sequences are MGHRA and YSYEKL. Trimming took off 0 bases at V and 0 bases at J, with 8 bases between the two ends.

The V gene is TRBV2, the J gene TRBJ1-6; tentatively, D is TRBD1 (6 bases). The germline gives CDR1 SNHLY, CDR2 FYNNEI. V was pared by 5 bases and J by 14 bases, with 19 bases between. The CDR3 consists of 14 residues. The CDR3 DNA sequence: TGTGCCAGCAGTTCGGGGGCGGGGGGCTCCACCCTCCACTTT. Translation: CASSSGAGGSTLHF. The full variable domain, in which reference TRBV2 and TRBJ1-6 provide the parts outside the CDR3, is EPEVTQTPSHQVTQMGQEVILRCVPISNHLYFYWYRQILGQKVEFLVSFYNNEISEKSEIFDDQFSVERPDGSNFTLKIRSTKLEDSAMYFCASSSGAGGSTLHFGNGTRLTVT.

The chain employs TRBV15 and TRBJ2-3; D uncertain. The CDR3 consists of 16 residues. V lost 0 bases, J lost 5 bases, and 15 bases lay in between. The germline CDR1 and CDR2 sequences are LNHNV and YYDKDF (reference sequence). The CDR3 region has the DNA TGTGCCACCAGCAGAGATGAAAGAGGATCCCTAGATACGCAGTATTTT. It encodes CATSRDERGSLDTQYF.

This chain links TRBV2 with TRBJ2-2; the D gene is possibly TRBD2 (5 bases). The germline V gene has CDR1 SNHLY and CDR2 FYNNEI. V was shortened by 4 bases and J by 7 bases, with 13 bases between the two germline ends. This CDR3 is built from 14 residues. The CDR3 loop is CASSGPGWNGELFF. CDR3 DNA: TGTGCCAGCAGTGGTCCGGGGTGGAACGGGGAGCTGTTTTTT. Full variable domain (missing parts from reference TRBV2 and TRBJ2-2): EPEVTQTPSHQVTQMGQEVILRCVPISNHLYFYWYRQILGQKVEFLVSFYNNEISEKSEIFDDQFSVERPDGSNFTLKIRSTKLEDSAMYFCASSGPGWNGELFFGEGSRLTVL.

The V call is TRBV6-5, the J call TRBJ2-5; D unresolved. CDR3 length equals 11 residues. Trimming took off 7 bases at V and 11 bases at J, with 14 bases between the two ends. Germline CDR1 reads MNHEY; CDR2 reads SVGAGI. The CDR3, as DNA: TGTGCCAGCATAGGGCGGACCGGGCAGTACTTC. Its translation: CASIGRTGQYF.

CDR3 nucleotide sequence: TGTGCCAGCAGTTACGCCGTCCAGATCACCTTC. The encoded protein is CASSYAVQITF. The rearrangement uses TRBV6-6 and TRBJ1-2; D is uncertain. Trimming removed 2 bases from V and 13 bases from J, with 11 bases in between. Germline V CDR1 and CDR2: MNHNY, SVGAGI (reference sequence). This CDR3 region has 11 residues.

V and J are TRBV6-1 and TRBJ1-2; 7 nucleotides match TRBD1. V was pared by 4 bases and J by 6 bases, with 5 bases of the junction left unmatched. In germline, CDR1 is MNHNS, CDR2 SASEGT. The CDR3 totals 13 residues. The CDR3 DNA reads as TGTGCCAGCAGTGGACAGGGCAAGGATGGCTACACCTTC. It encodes CASSGQGKDGYTF.

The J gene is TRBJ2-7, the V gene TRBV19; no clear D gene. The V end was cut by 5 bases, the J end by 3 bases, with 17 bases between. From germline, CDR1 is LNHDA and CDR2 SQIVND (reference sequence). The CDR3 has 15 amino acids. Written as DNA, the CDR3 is TGTGCCAGTAGTCCCCGGACCCAGCGTGACTACGAGCAGTACTTC. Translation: CASSPRTQRDYEQYF.

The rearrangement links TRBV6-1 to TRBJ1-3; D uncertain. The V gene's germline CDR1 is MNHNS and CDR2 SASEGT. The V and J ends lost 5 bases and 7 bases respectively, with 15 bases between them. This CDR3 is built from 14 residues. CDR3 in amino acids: CASSRGYSANTIYF. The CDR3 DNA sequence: TGTGCCAGCAGTAGAGGGTATAGTGCCAACACCATATATTTT.

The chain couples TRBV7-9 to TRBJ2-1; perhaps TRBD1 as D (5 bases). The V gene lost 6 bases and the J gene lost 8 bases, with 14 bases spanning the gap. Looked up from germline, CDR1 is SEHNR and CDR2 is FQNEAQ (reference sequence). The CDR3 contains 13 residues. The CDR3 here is CASRATAIHEQFF. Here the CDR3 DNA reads TGTGCCAGCAGAGCGACAGCAATCCATGAGCAGTTCTTC.

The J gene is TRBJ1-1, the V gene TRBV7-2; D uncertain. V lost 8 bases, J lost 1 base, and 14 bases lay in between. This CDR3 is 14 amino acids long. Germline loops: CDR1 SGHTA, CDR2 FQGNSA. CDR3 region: CASGWRHPNTEAFF. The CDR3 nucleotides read TGTGCCAGCGGCTGGAGACACCCGAACACTGAAGCTTTCTTT.

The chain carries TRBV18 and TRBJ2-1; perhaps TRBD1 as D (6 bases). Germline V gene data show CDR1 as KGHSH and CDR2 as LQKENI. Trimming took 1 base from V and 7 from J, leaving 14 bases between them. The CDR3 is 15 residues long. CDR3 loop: CASSPQRDNPNEQFF. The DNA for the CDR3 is TGTGCCAGCTCACCACAGAGGGACAATCCTAATGAGCAGTTCTTC.